One T cell receptor (beta chain) is described in this entry. Its specific antigen is unknown. No clone much larger than this one lies a single base away; base qualities are absent. At the DNA level, this CDR3 is encoded by other sequences in the same sample as well. Using the deep immunoSEQ assay, TCR CDR3 regions were amplified from genomic DNA by multiplex PCR. Genomic DNA extracted from each cell subset was distributed evenly over all wells of several immunoSEQ 96-well plates, and each plate served as one replicate. Each replicate PCR for sorted subsets received about 180 ng genomic DNA, equal to roughly 30,000 T cell genomes. Purified libraries were measured with a Qubit 3.0 fluorometer, size-checked on a Bioanalyzer 2100, and measured again with the KAPA Library Quantification kit. Every immunoSEQ 96-well plate was sequenced on a dedicated single-read 150-cycle Illumina NextSeq 550 flow cell. Per the authors' processing: Because the immunoSEQ output held only junctional sequences and lacked quality scores, the filtering could not match the filtering applied to full-length reads. To assign V/J genes and CDR3, sequences were annotated against IMGT germline references using PyIR, a Python wrapper for IgBLAST v1.9. Any read was removed if the V/J assignment was weak (E-value above 1e-6), the CDR3 was missing, or the read contained stop codons, out-of-frame junctions, or ambiguous translated residues. V3J clonotypes were defined by identical inferred V gene, J gene, and CDR3 amino acid sequence. Percentage overlap between repertoires was computed as shared unique clonotypes divided by the size of the smaller repertoire. RTK rarefaction, the Chao1 estimator, and Recon v2.1 estimates of unobserved clonotypes were used to assess repertoire richness. OLGA was used to compute generation probabilities for all TCRbeta clonotypes that the gDNA method yielded from a handful of donors. TCRdb re-hosts the immuneACCESS table, in-frame sequences only. Its copies lack some clones; in the studies checked, an unresolved V gene accounts for under half of them, and the cause for the rest is not known. From that table come the V and J calls and clone size; the DNA was used to work out D and trimming. For this sample there are millions of clones; about 93% appear just once. The ten largest account for about 1.8% of the sample.

For the CD8 naive samples, CD45RO-negative cells were positively selected for CCR7, yielding a CD45RA+CCR7+ population from which TemRA cells were excluded. Healthy HIV-negative adults with no recently reported acute infections or vaccinations were included as donors. Every donor was a Caucasian adult residing in Nashville, Tennessee, USA. Blood was obtained by leukapheresis, after which PBMCs were separated by Ficoll-Histopaque density gradient centrifugation and cryopreserved in liquid nitrogen vapor phase. Purity and quantity of every magnetically sorted T cell population were checked by analytical flow cytometry. From each sorted fraction, genomic DNA was isolated and quantified by UV absorbance on a Nanodrop 2000c. The sample originates from a study of shared clonotypes between healthy human individuals (dated by TCRdb to 2020 to 2021). Looking at the study overall: Two women and three men aged 18 to 49 years were included in the cohort. For each donor, three plates each were used for CD4 naive and CD4 memory, two plates were used for CD8 naive, and one plate was used for CD8 memory. To estimate repertoire size and how much clonotypes are shared between individuals, the study performed deep sequencing of blood TCR repertoires from 4 to 6 healthy adults. Different laboratories and diverse techniques were used to prepare libraries and sequence TCR repertoires, to increase sequencing depth and limit assay-specific biases. Between about 0.8 and 9 billion PBMCs per donor were obtained by leukapheresis.

Broad study findings and their caveats: Sampling was restricted to blood, and TCR repertoires in tissue are likely to differ from TCR repertoires in blood. Approximately 5% of naive CD4, roughly 3.6% of naive CD8, roughly 2.4% of memory CD4, and about 0.4% of memory CD8 clonotypes were shared across several donors. Pairwise subsampling indicated that sequencing depth was expected to affect the degree of clonotype sharing among donors. Larger estimated clonotype richness was generally found for naive subsets than for memory subsets. The small number of donors limited the genetic and exposure-history diversity represented. Clonotypes shared by all four sorted-subset donors showed higher generation probabilities than non-shared clonotypes. Even with the large sequencing depth, rarefaction of the sorted-subset datasets indicated that sequencing was incomplete.

The sample was naive CD8+ T cells from PBMCs. What this sample's cell subset or site label stands for: CD45RA+CCR7+. This TCR came from a man in his late teens or twenties in good health. Some clones in this sample may be carry-over from other donors' samples.

CDR3 sequence: CASSLAGGGTDTQYF. The nucleotide sequence is TGTGCCAGCAGCTTGGCAGGCGGGGGCACAGATACGCAGTATTTT. This chain joins TRBV13 to TRBJ2-3; the D gene is possibly TRBD2, with 6 bases matching. The CDR3 goes from the cysteine to the phenylalanine over 15 residues. Only the CDR3 part of the read is kept: 45 bases, read in frame from the first base. Via the germline V gene (reference sequence), CDR1 is PRHDT and CDR2 FYEKMQ. The V end loses 3 bases and the J end loses 1 base, and a stretch of 11 bases separates them.